The rows below give T cell receptor beta chains drawn from one sample of a study of CD8 T cells in Susac syndrome. TCRdb independently ran MiXCR on the immunoSEQ multiplex PCR reads; one entry per CDR3 protein. The sample shows around 85,000 distinct CDR3 sequences, 95% of them seen only once. Sequencing was done on a sample of CD8+ T cells from PBMCs. The receptors were sampled from a human donor with Susac syndrome. The CDR3 runs from the conserved cysteine through the conserved F or W. D genes are given only for firm matches. Size tells how often a clone was seen (once, few, many) or the class of an expanded clone, and some rows leave it out.

clone size	D gene	V gene	J gene	CDR3 protein	CDR3 DNA
once	NA	TRBV20-1	TRBJ2-1	CSARAQTRNEQFF	TGCAGTGCCAGGGCCCAGACCCGCAATGAGCAGTTCTTC
NA	TRBD2	TRBV29-1	TRBJ2-5	CSVGGLGRGETQYF	TGCAGCGTTGGGGGACTAGGAAGGGGAGAGACCCAGTACTTC
NA	NA	TRBV24-1	TRBJ1-1	CATRDSMNTEAFF	TGTGCCACCAGGGACAGCATGAACACTGAAGCTTTCTTT
NA	TRBD1	TRBV7-9	TRBJ1-2	CASSPGQGAGYGYTF	TGTGCCAGCAGCCCCGGACAGGGGGCCGGGTATGGCTACACCTTC
NA	NA	TRBV15	TRBJ2-5	CATSRVEVVETQYF	TGTGCCACCAGCAGAGTGGAAGTCGTTGAGACCCAGTACTTC
NA	NA	TRBV6-5	TRBJ2-5	CASSYSVRRDLVMETQYF	TGTGCCAGCAGTTACTCTGTCCGGAGAGATTTGGTAATGGAGACCCAGTACTTC
NA	TRBD1	TRBV29-1	TRBJ1-2	CSVGTGLDGYTF	TGCAGCGTTGGGACAGGGCTGGATGGCTACACCTTC
NA	NA	TRBV7-9	TRBJ2-3	CASSLSRESTDTQYF	TGTGCCAGCAGCTTATCTCGGGAGAGCACAGATACGCAGTATTTT
NA	TRBD2	TRBV19	TRBJ2-1	CASSIDGSRAGVSYNEQFF	TGTGCCAGTAGTATAGATGGCTCGCGAGCGGGAGTCTCCTACAATGAGCAGTTCTTC
NA	NA	TRBV4-1	TRBJ2-7	CASSQDWPGPYEQYF	TGCGCCAGCAGCCAAGATTGGCCGGGTCCCTACGAGCAGTACTTC
NA	NA	TRBV20-1	TRBJ2-5	CSARDLIGSPNQETQYF	TGCAGTGCTAGAGATCTCATTGGCTCCCCCAACCAAGAGACCCAGTACTTC
NA	TRBD1	TRBV29-1	TRBJ2-7	CSVEDLRGLGEQYF	TGCAGCGTTGAAGATCTAAGGGGGCTAGGCGAGCAGTACTTC
NA	NA	TRBV5-6	TRBJ2-3	CASSPSMSDGVADTQYF	TGTGCCAGCAGCCCGAGTATGTCGGACGGGGTAGCAGATACGCAGTATTTT
NA	NA	TRBV28	TRBJ2-7	CAIADYERYEQYF	TGTGCCATCGCCGACTACGAACGATACGAGCAGTACTTC
NA	NA	TRBV9	TRBJ2-5	CASSVGGETQYF	TGTGCCAGCAGCGTAGGTGGTGAGACCCAGTACTTC